The clone carrying this T cell receptor (beta chain) came up a few times. The antigen is unknown. MiXCR, applied by TCRdb to the 5' RACE reads, yields one record per CDR3 protein. The data show a few hundred thousand distinct CDR3 sequences, approximately 10% seen once. These data are taken from a study of T cells after yellow fever vaccination. Across the whole study: Researchers used SMART-Seq v4 Ultra Low Input to prepare fractions that had low cell numbers. Broader study findings: Clones from primary vaccination mostly reappeared after the booster (approximately 96% CD4, around 90% CD8). It was the secondary response that reached its peak faster, day 5 versus 15, but it was weaker.

The CDR3 contains 15 residues. Germline CDR1 reads MNHNS; CDR2 reads SASEGT. The V gene lost 1 base and the J gene lost 4 bases, with 13 bases spanning the gap. The sequencing used CD4+ T cells sorted from PBMCs, collected 5 days after the yellow fever booster vaccination. This rearrangement joins TRBV6-1 to TRBJ1-2; D perhaps matches TRBD1 (5 bases). The sequence came from a man younger than 35 who received the YFV17D yellow fever vaccine. CDR3 residues: CASSEVEGTSYGYTF. The CDR3 DNA follows: TGTGCCAGCAGTGAAGTAGAGGGGACCTCCTATGGCTACACCTTC.